The entry below describes one T cell receptor beta chain. Produced via immunoSEQ multiplex PCR; TCRdb's table is partial and in-frame only. The table records some 300,000 clones, approximately 86% of them present only once. The sample originates from a study of blood T cell repertoires in COVID-19. Background on the study: T cells, B-cell-depleted T cells, or PBMCs provided the cDNA or gDNA that served as material.

The CDR3 totals 15 residues. The V end was cut by 1 base, the J end by 0 bases, with 10 bases between. Looked up from germline, CDR1 is MGHRA and CDR2 is YSYEKL. Sequencing was performed on peripheral blood. The J gene is TRBJ2-7, the V gene TRBV4-1; D might be TRBD1 (6 bases). The sequence was collected from a man between 18 and 29 years old with active or convalescent COVID-19. CDR3: CASSQVQGYSYEQYF. The DNA of the CDR3 is TGCGCCAGCAGCCAAGTTCAGGGGTACTCCTACGAGCAGTACTTC.